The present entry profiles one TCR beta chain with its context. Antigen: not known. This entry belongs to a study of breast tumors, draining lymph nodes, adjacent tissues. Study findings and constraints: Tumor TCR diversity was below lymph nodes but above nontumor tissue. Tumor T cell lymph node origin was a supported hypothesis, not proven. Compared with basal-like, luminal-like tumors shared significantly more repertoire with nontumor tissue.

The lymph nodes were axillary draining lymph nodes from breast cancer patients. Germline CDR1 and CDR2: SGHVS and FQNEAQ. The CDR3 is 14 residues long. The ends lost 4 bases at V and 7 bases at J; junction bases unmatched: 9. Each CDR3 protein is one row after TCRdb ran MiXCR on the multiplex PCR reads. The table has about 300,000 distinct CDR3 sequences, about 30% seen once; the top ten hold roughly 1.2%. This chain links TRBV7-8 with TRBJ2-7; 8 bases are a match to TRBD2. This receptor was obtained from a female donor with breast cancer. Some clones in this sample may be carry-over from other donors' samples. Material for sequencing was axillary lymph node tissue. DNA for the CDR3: TGTGCCAGCAGCTCGCCCAGCGGGAGTAATGAGCAGTACTTC. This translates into CASSSPSGSNEQYF.